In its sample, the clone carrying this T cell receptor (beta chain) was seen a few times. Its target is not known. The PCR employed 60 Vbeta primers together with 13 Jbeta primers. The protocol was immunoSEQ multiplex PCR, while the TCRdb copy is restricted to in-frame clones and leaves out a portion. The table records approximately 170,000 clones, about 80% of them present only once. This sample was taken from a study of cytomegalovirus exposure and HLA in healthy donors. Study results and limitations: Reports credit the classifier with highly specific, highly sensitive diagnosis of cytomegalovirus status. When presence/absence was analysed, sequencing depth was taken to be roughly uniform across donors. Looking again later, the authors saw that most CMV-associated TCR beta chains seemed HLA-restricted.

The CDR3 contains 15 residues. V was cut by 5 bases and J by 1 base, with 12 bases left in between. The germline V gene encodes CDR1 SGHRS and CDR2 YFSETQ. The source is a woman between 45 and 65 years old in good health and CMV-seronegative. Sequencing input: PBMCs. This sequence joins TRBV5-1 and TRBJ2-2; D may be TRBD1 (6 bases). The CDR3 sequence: CASSDGTRNTGELFF. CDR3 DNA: TGCGCCAGCAGTGACGGGACAAGGAACACCGGGGAGCTGTTTTTT.